The entry that follows covers one T cell receptor (beta chain) sequence. The target antigen is unknown. TCRdb re-called the RT-PCR reads with MiXCR, one entry per CDR3 protein. This sample has about 650,000 distinct CDR3 sequences; more than 15% occur once, and the top ten carry about 9.9%. The sample comes from a study of response to subunit inactivated influenza vaccine. Findings and limits, study-wide: It was suggested by the authors that few new T cells are recruited by each seasonal influenza vaccination.

The CDR3 has 15 residues. The germline CDR1 and CDR2 sequences are SGHRS and YFSETQ. V was cut by 1 base and J by 6 bases, with 14 bases left in between. The sequence was obtained from a man between 45 and 60 years old who received an inactivated influenza vaccine. This chain links TRBV5-1 with TRBJ2-1; no firm D call. This material consisted of PBMCs from blood, taken about 12 days after vaccination. CDR3 nucleotide sequence: TGCGCCAGCAGCTTGATGGGTCAGGCAACCAATGAGCAGTTCTTC. Its translation: CASSLMGQATNEQFF. Complete variable domain (other parts from reference TRBV5-1 and TRBJ2-1): KAGVTQTPRYLIKTRGQQVTLSCSPISGHRSVSWYQQTPGQGLQFLFEYFSETQRNKGNFPGRFSGRQFSNSRSEMNVSTLELGDSALYLCASSLMGQATNEQFFGPGTRLTVL.